A selection of T cell receptor beta chains follows, all from one sample in a study of blood T cell repertoires in COVID-19. Assay: immunoSEQ multiplex PCR; the TCRdb copy retains only in-frame clones and omits some. The profile shows about 62,000 clones, roughly 80% of them singletons. Source material: peripheral blood. These receptors were obtained from a man aged 55 to 70 with acute or convalescent COVID-19. Both conserved end residues are part of each CDR3. Fields, in order: V gene, D gene, J gene, clone size, CDR3 DNA, CDR3 protein. The D gene is left open where the match is weak. Size tells how often a clone was seen (once, few, many) or the class of an expanded clone, and some rows leave it out.

TRBV18	TRBD1	TRBJ1-5	NA	TGTGCCAGCTCACCAGAGGGGGCGGGCAATCAGCCCCAGCATTTT	CASSPEGAGNQPQHF
TRBV5-1	TRBD2	TRBJ2-2	few	TGCGCCAGCAGCTTGGGGCTAGCGGGCCCGGGCACCGGGGAGCTGTTTTTT	CASSLGLAGPGTGELFF
TRBV29-1	TRBD1	TRBJ1-1	NA	TGCAGCGCGATAGGACAGGGGGCATACACTGAAGCTTTCTTT	CSAIGQGAYTEAFF
TRBV20-1	TRBD1	TRBJ1-2	NA	TGCAGTGGTCAGACAGGGAATGGCTACACCTTC	CSGQTGNGYTF
TRBV7-9	TRBD1	TRBJ1-5	NA	TGTGCCAGCAGCTTAGCGGCGACAGGGGGATCGCCCCAGCATTTT	CASSLAATGGSPQHF
TRBV5-6	NA	TRBJ1-1	NA	TGTGCCAGCAGCTTTCGGTACACTGAAGCTTTCTTT	CASSFRYTEAFF
TRBV6-5	NA	TRBJ2-7	NA	TGTGCCAGCAGTCCCGGAGACCTCTACGAGCAGTACTTC	CASSPGDLYEQYF
TRBV11-2	NA	TRBJ2-7	NA	TGTGCCAGCAGCTTAACTGACAGTTACTACGAGCAGTACTTC	CASSLTDSYYEQYF
TRBV30	NA	TRBJ1-1	NA	TGTGCCTGGAGTGAGTTTCCGAGGACTGAAGCTTTCTTT	CAWSEFPRTEAFF
TRBV5-6	NA	TRBJ1-6	once	TGTGCCAGCGGCAGGAATAATTCACCCCTCCACTTT	CASGRNNSPLHF
TRBV21-1	NA	TRBJ1-1	NA	TGTGCCAGCAGCAGACGGGACAGACAGAACACTGAAGCTTTCTTT	CASSRRDRQNTEAFF
TRBV6-5	NA	TRBJ1-4	NA	TGTGCCAGCAGGGCCAGGCCGAATGAAAAACTGTTTTTT	CASRARPNEKLFF
TRBV15	TRBD1	TRBJ2-3	few	TGTGCCACCAGCAGACACCAGGGGGCAGATACGCAGTATTTT	CATSRHQGADTQYF
TRBV4-2	NA	TRBJ1-1	NA	TGTGCCAGCAGCCAAAGAACAGGGTTGAGGTTGAACACTGAAGCTTTCTTT	CASSQRTGLRLNTEAFF
TRBV5-1	TRBD1	TRBJ2-5	once	TGCGCCAGCAGCTGGACAGGGCAAGAGACCCAGTACTTC	CASSWTGQETQYF
TRBV28	NA	TRBJ2-3	NA	TGTGCCAGCAGTTTTAAGGGGTTTAGGGATACGCAGTATTTT	CASSFKGFRDTQYF
TRBV19	TRBD1	TRBJ2-7	NA	TGTGCCAGTAGTCGACAGGGGCCTCCCTACGAGCAGTACTTC	CASSRQGPPYEQYF
TRBV19	NA	TRBJ2-1	NA	TGTGCCACCACCCCCCGGGTTGCCTACAATGAGCAGTTCTTC	CATTPRVAYNEQFF
TRBV19	TRBD1	TRBJ2-1	once	TGTGCCAGTACCATCTTGGCAGGGGGCCTTCAGTTCTTC	CASTILAGGLQFF
TRBV28	TRBD2	TRBJ2-7	NA	TGTGCCAGCAGAATTGATAGCGGGAGGGCCTACGAGCAGTACTTC	CASRIDSGRAYEQYF
TRBV28	TRBD2	TRBJ2-5	once	TGTGCCAGCCGGGCTGGGGGGCTAGCGGGAGAAGAGACCCAGTACTTC	CASRAGGLAGEETQYF
TRBV9	TRBD2	TRBJ2-5	NA	TGTGCCAGCAGCCCCGGGACTAGTGGTGAGACCCAGTACTTC	CASSPGTSGETQYF
TRBV10-1	NA	TRBJ2-2	NA	TGCGCCAGCAGTGATAGGGGCGTCGGCAGTTTGATCGGGGAGCTGTTTTTT	CASSDRGVGSLIGELFF
TRBV7-2	TRBD1	TRBJ1-5	NA	TGTGCCAGCAGCCTGGACAGGGGGTCGTCTCAGCCCCAGCATTTT	CASSLDRGSSQPQHF
TRBV11-2	TRBD1	TRBJ2-7	NA	TGTGCCAGCAGCAACCGGGACAGGCCCTACGAGCAGTACTTC	CASSNRDRPYEQYF
TRBV11-2	NA	TRBJ2-7	NA	TGTGCCAGCAGCTTAGGGACAGCATACGAGCAGTACTTC	CASSLGTAYEQYF
TRBV13	TRBD2	TRBJ2-3	NA	TGTGCCAGCAGCCGACTAGCGGGAGATTATACGCAGTATTTT	CASSRLAGDYTQYF
TRBV19	TRBD2	TRBJ2-1	few	TGTGCCAGTAGGCATCTAGCGGGAGGTCGGAATGAGCAGTTCTTC	CASRHLAGGRNEQFF
TRBV5-1	NA	TRBJ2-7	once	TGCGCCAGCAGCGCTCAAGGACAGACAGGGTACTTC	CASSAQGQTGYF
TRBV5-1	NA	TRBJ1-1	NA	TGCGCCAGCAGCTTGGAAAGTGACAGTCCCATAGAAGCTTTCTTT	CASSLESDSPIEAFF
TRBV11-1	NA	TRBJ2-7	NA	TGTGCCAGCAGCTTACGGGGGAACCACTACGAGCAGTACTTC	CASSLRGNHYEQYF
TRBV5-1	TRBD1	TRBJ1-5	few	TGCGCCAGCAGCTTGGAAGGGGGCGAGGAGCCCCAGCATTTT	CASSLEGGEEPQHF